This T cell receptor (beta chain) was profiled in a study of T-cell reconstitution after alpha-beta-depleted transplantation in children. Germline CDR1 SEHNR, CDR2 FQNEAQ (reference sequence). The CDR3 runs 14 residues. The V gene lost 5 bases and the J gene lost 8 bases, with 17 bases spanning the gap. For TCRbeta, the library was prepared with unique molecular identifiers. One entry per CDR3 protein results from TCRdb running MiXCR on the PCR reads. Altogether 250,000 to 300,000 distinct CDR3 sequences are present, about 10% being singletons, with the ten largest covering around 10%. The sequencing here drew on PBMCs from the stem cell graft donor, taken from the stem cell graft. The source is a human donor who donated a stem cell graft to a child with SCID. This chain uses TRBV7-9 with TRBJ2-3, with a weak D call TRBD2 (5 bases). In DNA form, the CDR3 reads TGTGCCAGCAGCGGTGACATAGCGATCGGTACGCAGTATTTT. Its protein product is CASSGDIAIGTQYF.